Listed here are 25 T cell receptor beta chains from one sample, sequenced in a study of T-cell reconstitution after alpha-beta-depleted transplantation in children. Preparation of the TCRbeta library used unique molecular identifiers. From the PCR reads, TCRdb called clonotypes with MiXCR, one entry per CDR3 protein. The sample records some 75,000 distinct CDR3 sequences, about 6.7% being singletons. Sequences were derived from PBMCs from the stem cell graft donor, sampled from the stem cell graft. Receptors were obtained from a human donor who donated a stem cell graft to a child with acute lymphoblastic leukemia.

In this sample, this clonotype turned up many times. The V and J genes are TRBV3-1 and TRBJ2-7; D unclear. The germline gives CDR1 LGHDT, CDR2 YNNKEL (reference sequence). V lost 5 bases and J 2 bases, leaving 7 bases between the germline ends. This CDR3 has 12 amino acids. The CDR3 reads CASSILAYEQYF. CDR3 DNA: TGTGCCAGCAGCATCCTAGCCTACGAGCAGTACTTC.

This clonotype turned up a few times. DNA of the CDR3: TGTGCCAGTAGTAATTACCGGGACAGAGGCGAGCAGTACTTC. Amino acids: CASSNYRDRGEQYF. This chain uses TRBV19 with TRBJ2-7, with TRBD1 identical over 7 bases. Per the germline V gene, CDR1 is LNHDA and CDR2 is SQIVND (reference sequence). J was trimmed by 6 bases and V by 4 bases; bases with no gene match: 9. The CDR3 sequence is 14 residues long.

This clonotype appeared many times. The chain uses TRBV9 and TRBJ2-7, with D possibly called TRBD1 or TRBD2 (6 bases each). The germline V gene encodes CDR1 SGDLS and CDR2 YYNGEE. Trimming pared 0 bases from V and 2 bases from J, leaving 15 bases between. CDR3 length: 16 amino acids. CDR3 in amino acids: CASSVVGGAATYEQYF. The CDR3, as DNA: TGTGCCAGCAGCGTAGTCGGGGGCGCGGCCACCTACGAGCAGTACTTC.

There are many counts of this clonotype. CDR3 sequence reads: CASSFSGSRIDTQYF. CDR3 nucleotide sequence: TGCGCCAGCAGCTTCAGCGGGAGTAGGATAGATACGCAGTATTTT. This chain connects TRBV5-1 to TRBJ2-3, with 8 bases fitting TRBD2. The V gene end was trimmed by 2 bases and the J gene end by 5 bases; junction bases not matched to a gene: 7. Germline V lookup: CDR1 SGHRS, CDR2 YFSETQ. The CDR3 is 15 amino acids.

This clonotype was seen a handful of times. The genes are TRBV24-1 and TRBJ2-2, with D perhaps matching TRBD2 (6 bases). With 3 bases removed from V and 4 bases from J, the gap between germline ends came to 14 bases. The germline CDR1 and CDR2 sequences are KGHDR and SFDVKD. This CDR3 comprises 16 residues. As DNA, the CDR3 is TGTGCCACCAGTGATGGCGCGGGACGGATCACCGGGGAGCTGTTTTTT. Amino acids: CATSDGAGRITGELFF.

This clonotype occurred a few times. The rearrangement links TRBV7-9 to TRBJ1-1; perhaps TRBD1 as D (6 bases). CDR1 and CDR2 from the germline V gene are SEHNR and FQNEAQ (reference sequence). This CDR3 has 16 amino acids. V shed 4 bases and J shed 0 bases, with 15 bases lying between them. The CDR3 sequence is CASSYRGGLMNTEAFF. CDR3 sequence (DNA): TGTGCCAGCAGCTACCGGGGGGGGCTTATGAACACTGAAGCTTTCTTT.

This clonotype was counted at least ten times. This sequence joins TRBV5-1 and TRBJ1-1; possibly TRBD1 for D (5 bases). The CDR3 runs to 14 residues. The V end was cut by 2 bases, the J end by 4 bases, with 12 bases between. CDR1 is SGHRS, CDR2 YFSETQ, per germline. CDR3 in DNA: TGCGCCAGCAGCTTAAAGGGGTCTGGCACTGAAGCTTTCTTT. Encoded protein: CASSLKGSGTEAFF. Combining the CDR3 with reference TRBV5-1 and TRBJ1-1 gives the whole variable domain KAGVTQTPRYLIKTRGQQVTLSCSPISGHRSVSWYQQTPGQGLQFLFEYFSETQRNKGNFPGRFSGRQFSNSRSEMNVSTLELGDSALYLCASSLKGSGTEAFFGQGTRLTVV.

The CDR3 spells CASSQEGRTSGANEQFF. CDR3 bases: TGTGCCAGCAGCCAAGAGGGGAGGACTAGCGGGGCAAATGAGCAGTTCTTC. The chain is built from TRBV14 and TRBJ2-1, with 12 bases matching TRBD2. V trimming: 0 bases; J trimming: 7 bases; junction bases outside the gene matches: 7. CDR1 is SGHDN and CDR2 is FVKESK in the germline V gene. There are 17 residues in the CDR3.

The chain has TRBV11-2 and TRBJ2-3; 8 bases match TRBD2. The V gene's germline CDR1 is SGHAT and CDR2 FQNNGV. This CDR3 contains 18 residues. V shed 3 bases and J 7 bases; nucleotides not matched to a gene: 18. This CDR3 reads CASSFSPRGGQERNTQYF. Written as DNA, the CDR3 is TGTGCCAGCAGCTTTTCGCCTCGGGGGGGGCAGGAGAGAAATACGCAGTATTTT.

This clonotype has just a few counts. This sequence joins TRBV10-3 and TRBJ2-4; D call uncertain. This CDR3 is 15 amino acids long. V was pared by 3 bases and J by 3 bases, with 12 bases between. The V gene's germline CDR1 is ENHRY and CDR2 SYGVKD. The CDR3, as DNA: TGTGCCATCAGTGACTCCCTCATGGGCAAAAACATTCAGTACTTC. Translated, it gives CAISDSLMGKNIQYF.

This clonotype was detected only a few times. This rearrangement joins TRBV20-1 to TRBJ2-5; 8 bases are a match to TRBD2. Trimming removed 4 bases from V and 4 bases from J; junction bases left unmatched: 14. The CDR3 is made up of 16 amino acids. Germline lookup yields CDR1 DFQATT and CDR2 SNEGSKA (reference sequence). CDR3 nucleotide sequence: TGCAGTGCTACCACGGGCGGAGCGGGGGATCGAGAGACCCAGTACTTC. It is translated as CSATTGGAGDRETQYF.

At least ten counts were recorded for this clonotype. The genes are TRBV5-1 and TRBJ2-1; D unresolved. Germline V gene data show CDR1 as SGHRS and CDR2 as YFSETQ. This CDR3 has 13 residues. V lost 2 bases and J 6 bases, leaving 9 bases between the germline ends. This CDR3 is CASSFNWANEQFF. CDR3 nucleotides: TGCGCCAGCAGCTTTAATTGGGCCAATGAGCAGTTCTTC.

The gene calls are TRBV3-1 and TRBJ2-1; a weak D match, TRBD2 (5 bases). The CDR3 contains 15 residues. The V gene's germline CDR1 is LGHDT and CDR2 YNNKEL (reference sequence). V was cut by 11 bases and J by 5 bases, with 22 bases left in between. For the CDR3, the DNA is TGTGCCTCGTGGAAGGAGGTCCGCCGCGACAATGAGCAGTTCTTC. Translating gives CASWKEVRRDNEQFF.

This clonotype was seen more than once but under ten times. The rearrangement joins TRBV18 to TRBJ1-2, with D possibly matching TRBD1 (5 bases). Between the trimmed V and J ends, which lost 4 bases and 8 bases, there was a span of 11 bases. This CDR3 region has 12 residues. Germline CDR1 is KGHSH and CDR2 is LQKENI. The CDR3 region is CASSQPGRGYTF. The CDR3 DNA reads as TGTGCCAGCTCACAACCAGGGCGCGGCTACACCTTC.

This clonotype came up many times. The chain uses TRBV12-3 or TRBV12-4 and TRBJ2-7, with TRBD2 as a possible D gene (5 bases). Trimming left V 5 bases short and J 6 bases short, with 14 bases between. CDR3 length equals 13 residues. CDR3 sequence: CASSMPGVAEQYF. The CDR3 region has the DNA TGTGCCAGCAGTATGCCCGGGGTAGCCGAGCAGTACTTC.

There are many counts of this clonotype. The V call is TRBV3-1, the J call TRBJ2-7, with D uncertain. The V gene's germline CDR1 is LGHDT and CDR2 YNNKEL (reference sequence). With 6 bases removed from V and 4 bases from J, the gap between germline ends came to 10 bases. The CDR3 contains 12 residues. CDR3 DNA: TGTGCCAGCAGTCGTTCCCTTTACGAGCAGTACTTC. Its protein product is CASSRSLYEQYF.

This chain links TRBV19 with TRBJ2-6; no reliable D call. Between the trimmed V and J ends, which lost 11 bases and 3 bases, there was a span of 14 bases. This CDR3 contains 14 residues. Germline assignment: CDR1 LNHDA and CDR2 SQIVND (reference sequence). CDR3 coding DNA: TGTGCCGCATCCTGGGGTCGTGGGGCCAACGTCCTGACTTTC. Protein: CAASWGRGANVLTF. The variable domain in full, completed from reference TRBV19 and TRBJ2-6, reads DGGITQSPKYLFRKEGQNVTLSCEQNLNHDAMYWYRQDPGQGLRLIYYSQIVNDFQKGDIAEGYSVSREKKESFPLTVTSAQKNPTAFYLCAASWGRGANVLTFGAGSRLTVL.

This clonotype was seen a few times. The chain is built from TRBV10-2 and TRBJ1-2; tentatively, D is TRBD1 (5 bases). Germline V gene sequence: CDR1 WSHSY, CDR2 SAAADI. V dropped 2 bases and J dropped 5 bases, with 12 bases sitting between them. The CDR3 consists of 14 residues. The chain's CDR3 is CASSEVGDSYGYTF. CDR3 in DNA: TGCGCCAGCAGTGAGGTGGGGGATAGTTATGGCTACACCTTC.

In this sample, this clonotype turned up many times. CDR3 sequence reads: CASSSEQGPSYEQYF. The CDR3 DNA reads as TGTGCCAGCAGCTCCGAGCAGGGCCCCTCCTACGAGCAGTACTTC. The chain has TRBV7-6 and TRBJ2-7, with D possibly matching TRBD1 (5 bases). This CDR3 contains 15 residues. CDR1 SGHVS and CDR2 FNYEAQ come from the germline V gene. Trimming left V 4 bases short and J 0 bases short, with 13 bases between. The whole variable domain, remainder taken from reference TRBV7-6 and TRBJ2-7, is GAGVSQSPRYKVTKRGQDVALRCDPISGHVSLYWYRQALGQGPEFLTYFNYEAQQDKSGLPNDRFSAERPEGSISTLTIQRTEQRDSAMYRCASSSEQGPSYEQYFGPGTRLTVT.

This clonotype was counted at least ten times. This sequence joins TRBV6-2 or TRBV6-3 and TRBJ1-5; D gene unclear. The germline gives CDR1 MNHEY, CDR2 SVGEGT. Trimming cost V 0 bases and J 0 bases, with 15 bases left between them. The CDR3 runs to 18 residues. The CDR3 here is CASSYSRGSGYSNQPQHF. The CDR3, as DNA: TGTGCCAGCAGTTACTCGCGAGGCAGCGGCTATAGCAATCAGCCCCAGCATTTT.

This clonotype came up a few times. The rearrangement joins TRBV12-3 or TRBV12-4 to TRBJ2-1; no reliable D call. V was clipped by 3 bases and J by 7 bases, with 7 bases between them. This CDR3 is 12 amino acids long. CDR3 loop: CASSFMANEQFF. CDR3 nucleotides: TGTGCCAGCAGTTTCATGGCGAATGAGCAGTTCTTC.

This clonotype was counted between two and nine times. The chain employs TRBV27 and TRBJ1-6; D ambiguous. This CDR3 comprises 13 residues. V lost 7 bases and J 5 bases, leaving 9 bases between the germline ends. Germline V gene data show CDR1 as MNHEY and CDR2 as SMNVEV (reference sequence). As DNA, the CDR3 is TGTGCCAGCAAGGCGGTTAATAATTCACCCCTCCACTTT. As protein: CASKAVNNSPLHF.

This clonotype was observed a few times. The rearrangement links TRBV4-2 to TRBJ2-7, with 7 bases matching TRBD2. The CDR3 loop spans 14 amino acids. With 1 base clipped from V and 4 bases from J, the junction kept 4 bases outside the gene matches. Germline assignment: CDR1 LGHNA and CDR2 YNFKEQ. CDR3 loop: CASSQGLAEYEQYF. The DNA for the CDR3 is TGTGCCAGCAGCCAAGGGCTAGCGGAGTACGAGCAGTACTTC.

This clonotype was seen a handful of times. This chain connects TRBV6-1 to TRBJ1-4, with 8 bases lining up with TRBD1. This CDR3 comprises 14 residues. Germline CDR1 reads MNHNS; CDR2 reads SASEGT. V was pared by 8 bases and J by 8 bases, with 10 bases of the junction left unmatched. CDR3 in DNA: TGTGCCAGCGGACAGGGTATGCGGTCAGAAAAACTGTTTTTT. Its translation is CASGQGMRSEKLFF.

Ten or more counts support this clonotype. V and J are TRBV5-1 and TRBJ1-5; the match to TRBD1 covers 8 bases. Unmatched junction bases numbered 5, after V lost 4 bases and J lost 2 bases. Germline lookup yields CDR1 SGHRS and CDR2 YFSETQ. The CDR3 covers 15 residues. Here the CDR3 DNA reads TGCGCCAGCAGCGCCGGGACAGGTGGCAATCAGCCCCAGCATTTT. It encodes CASSAGTGGNQPQHF.